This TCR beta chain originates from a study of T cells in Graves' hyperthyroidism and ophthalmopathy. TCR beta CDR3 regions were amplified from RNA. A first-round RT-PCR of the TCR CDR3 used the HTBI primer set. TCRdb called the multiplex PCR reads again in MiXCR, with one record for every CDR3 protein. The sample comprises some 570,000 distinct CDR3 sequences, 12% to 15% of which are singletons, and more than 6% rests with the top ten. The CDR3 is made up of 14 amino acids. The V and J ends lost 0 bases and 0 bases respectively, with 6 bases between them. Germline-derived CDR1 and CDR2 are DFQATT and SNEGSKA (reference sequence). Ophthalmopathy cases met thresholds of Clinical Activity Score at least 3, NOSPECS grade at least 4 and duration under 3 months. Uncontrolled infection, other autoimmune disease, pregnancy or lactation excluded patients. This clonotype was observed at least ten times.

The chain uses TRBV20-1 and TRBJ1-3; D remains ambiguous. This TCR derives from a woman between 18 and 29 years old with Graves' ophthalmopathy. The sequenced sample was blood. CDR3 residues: CSARDGSSGNTIYF. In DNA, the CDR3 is TGCAGTGCTAGAGACGGGAGCTCTGGAAACACCATATATTTT.